This TCR beta chain comes out of a study of blood T cell repertoires in COVID-19. Study in general: Some COVID-19 samples were acute and others convalescent; all came from the United States, Italy and Spain. PBMCs, B-cell-depleted T cells, or T cells were the source of the cDNA or gDNA that made up the material.

As originally analysed: Amplification of reference gene primers was used by the study to estimate nucleated cell counts. TCRdb keeps only in-frame clones here, not all; method: immunoSEQ multiplex PCR. V, J and clone size were drawn from that table, and D and trimming were deduced from the DNA. This table has about 480,000 clones, 80% to 90% appearing once. Patients from Seattle were sampled longitudinally, starting during active infection. This clone occurred once. CDR1 SGHDN and CDR2 FVKESK come from the germline V gene. This CDR3 has 17 amino acids. Germline trimming cut 4 bases from V and 4 bases from J; bases unmatched to any gene: 12.

The sequenced sample was peripheral blood. The TCR comes from a young man with COVID-19, enrolled during active disease. The chain couples TRBV14 to TRBJ2-3; TRBD2 aligns across 9 bases. The CDR3, as DNA: TGTGCCAGCAGCCGAAAGGGGAGTAGCGGGGGTCCAGATACGCAGTATTTT. This codes for CASSRKGSSGGPDTQYF. Looking up the rest from reference TRBV14 and TRBJ2-3 gives the full variable domain: EAGVTQFPSHSVIEKGQTVTLRCDPISGHDNLYWYRRVMGKEIKFLLHFVKESKQDESGMPNNRFLAERTGGTYSTLKVQPAELEDSGVYFCASSRKGSSGGPDTQYFGPGTRLTVL.